Listed below are T cell receptor beta chains from one sample, sequenced in a study of CD8 T cells in ankylosing spondylitis. From the 5' RACE reads, TCRdb called clonotypes with MiXCR, one entry per CDR3 protein. Among hundreds of thousands of distinct CDR3 sequences listed, approximately 12% were seen once. The specimen was blood, either unsorted or a sorted T cell fraction (not recorded which). These receptors came from a male donor with ankylosing spondylitis. The CDR3 runs from the conserved cysteine through the conserved F or W. A D gene is named only where the DNA matches it firmly. Clone size appears in some rows only: once, few, many, or a class for an expanded clone.

j_gene | d_gene | v_gene | abundance | CDR3aa | CDR3nt
TRBJ2-2 | TRBD1 | TRBV12-3/TRBV12-4 | - | CASSLGDRVTGELFF | TGTGCCAGCAGTTTAGGGGACAGGGTTACCGGGGAGCTGTTTTTT
TRBJ2-5 | TRBD1 | TRBV19 | few | CASSIEWTGSETQYF | TGTGCCAGTAGTATAGAGTGGACAGGGTCGGAGACCCAGTACTTC
TRBJ1-2 | TRBD1 | TRBV4-2 | - | CASSQQDRGDGYTF | TGTGCCAGCAGCCAACAGGACAGGGGAGATGGCTACACCTTC
TRBJ2-5 | - | TRBV11-2 | many | CASSSQRVASTQYF | TGTGCCAGCAGCTCTCAAAGAGTTGCAAGCACCCAGTACTTC
TRBJ2-2 | TRBD2 | TRBV11-3 | few | CASSSGLAGPNTGELFF | TGTGCCAGCAGCTCGGGACTAGCGGGGCCGAACACCGGGGAGCTGTTTTTT
TRBJ2-3 | - | TRBV7-9 | - | CASSPSGAADTQYF | TGTGCCAGCAGCCCGAGTGGGGCCGCAGATACGCAGTATTTT
TRBJ2-4 | TRBD1 | TRBV5-1 | - | CASSSGTGDNIQYF | TGCGCCAGCAGCTCCGGGACAGGGGATAACATTCAGTACTTC
TRBJ1-2 | TRBD1 | TRBV6-5 | few | CASSYSQQGGIEGYTF | TGTGCCAGCAGTTACTCCCAGCAGGGGGGAATAGAGGGCTACACCTTC
TRBJ2-5 | TRBD1 | TRBV12-3/TRBV12-4 | few | CASSRTGGGRETQYF | TGTGCCAGCAGTAGGACAGGGGGTGGGAGAGAGACCCAGTACTTC
TRBJ1-1 | - | TRBV20-1 | - | CSARLDREAFF | TGCAGTGCCAGATTAGACAGGGAAGCTTTCTTT
TRBJ2-1 | - | TRBV6-2/TRBV6-3 | few | CASSYGPSYNEQFF | TGTGCCAGCAGTTATGGTCCCTCATACAATGAGCAGTTCTTC
TRBJ1-4 | - | TRBV9 | - | CASSVAKGGQEKLFF | TGTGCCAGCAGCGTAGCTAAGGGGGGCCAGGAAAAACTGTTTTTT
TRBJ2-4 | TRBD2 | TRBV4-3 | few | CASSQDPELGGLLPNIQYF | TGCGCCAGCAGCCAAGACCCGGAGTTGGGAGGGCTTCTTCCAAACATTCAGTACTTC
TRBJ1-4 | - | TRBV7-9 | few | CASRTSAAEKLFF | TGTGCCAGCAGAACCTCCGCGGCGGAAAAACTGTTTTTT
TRBJ2-7 | TRBD2 | TRBV4-2 | few | CASSQVWASGIPNYEQYF | TGTGCCAGCAGCCAAGTCTGGGCTAGCGGAATACCAAACTACGAGCAGTACTTC
TRBJ2-6 | - | TRBV10-3 | many | CATSEWGANVLTF | TGTGCCACCTCGGAATGGGGGGCCAACGTCCTGACTTTC
TRBJ2-6 | - | TRBV7-2 | few | CASSSLSGANVLTF | TGTGCCAGCAGCTCCCTCTCTGGGGCCAACGTCCTGACTTTC
TRBJ2-3 | - | TRBV2 | many | CASGSVGDTQYF | TGTGCCAGCGGGAGCGTAGGAGATACGCAGTATTTT
TRBJ2-1 | - | TRBV20-1 | few | CSARRGSNEQFF | TGCAGTGCTAGAAGGGGGTCCAATGAGCAGTTCTTC
TRBJ2-3 | - | TRBV29-1 | many | CSVRTSDTQYF | TGCAGCGTTAGAACGTCCGATACGCAGTATTTT
TRBJ1-5 | TRBD1 | TRBV19 | once | CASSTRGTQHF | TGTGCCAGTAGTACCAGGGGGACCCAGCATTTT
TRBJ2-5 | TRBD1 | TRBV7-2 | - | CASSHDRGLETQYF | TGTGCCAGCAGCCACGACAGGGGGCTGGAGACCCAGTACTTC
TRBJ2-7 | - | TRBV4-2 | few | CASSQDVRSYEQYF | TGTGCCAGCAGCCAAGATGTCAGGTCCTACGAGCAGTACTTC
TRBJ1-2 | - | TRBV20-1 | few | CSARFPGDGYTF | TGCAGTGCTCGGTTCCCGGGGGATGGCTACACCTTC
TRBJ2-2 | TRBD1 | TRBV29-1 | many | CSVGQGRTGELFF | TGCAGCGTGGGACAGGGGCGGACCGGGGAGCTGTTTTTT
TRBJ2-5 | - | TRBV21-1 | - | CASSKFGREKETQYF | TGTGCCAGCAGCAAATTCGGCAGGGAGAAGGAGACCCAGTACTTC
TRBJ2-2 | TRBD2 | TRBV9 | few | CASSVRSGGTGELFF | TGTGCCAGCAGCGTAAGGAGCGGGGGCACCGGGGAGCTGTTTTTT
TRBJ2-7 | TRBD1 | TRBV10-3 | few | CAISEDRDEQYF | TGTGCCATCAGTGAGGACAGGGACGAGCAGTACTTC
TRBJ1-2 | TRBD1 | TRBV20-1 | - | CSAGDRGGGYGYTF | TGCAGTGCTGGAGACAGGGGTGGGGGCTATGGCTACACCTTC